This entry is about one T cell receptor beta chain. It has no known antigen specificity. No clone much larger than this one lies a single base away; base qualities are absent. In total, 500 to 700 healthy bone marrow donors made up the cohort. At the time of sampling, every cohort member was nominally healthy, though immune exposures that went unrecorded were likely present. The donor tested CMV seronegative, placing the donor among the roughly 350 seronegative members of the cohort. Every donor gave a peripheral blood sample, and the peripheral blood mononuclear cells from that sample were used for TCR beta sequencing. The Qiagen DNeasy Blood Extraction Kit was used to extract genomic DNA from the blood cell samples. CDR3 length: 12 amino acids, cysteine to phenylalanine. Kept here is only the CDR3 DNA, which spans 36 bases and is read in frame from base 1. Trimming at the junction amounts to 6 bases on V and 5 bases on J, and the germline ends lie 10 bases apart. CDR1 MGHRA and CDR2 YSYEKL are derived from the germline V gene.

These data originate in a study of cytomegalovirus exposure and HLA in healthy donors (dated by TCRdb to about 2017). The study in broad terms: An earlier analysis of approximately 640 of the donors reported 250 to 350 Gb of sequence data and 100 million to 140 million unique TCR beta sequences from 150 million to 200 million T cells. Approximately 310 gigabases of sequencing data and approximately 84 million unique TCR sequences were included in an early release covering roughly 600 HLA-typed donors. Of the approximately 400 genotyped donors, 81% were placed in the genetic ancestry cluster associated with self-reported Caucasian donors. The aim of the study was to test whether cataloging public T cell receptors could identify signatures of past pathogen exposure. The study used immunosequencing to profile the T cell repertoires of approximately 690 subjects and linked those repertoires to cytomegalovirus serostatus. Along with the roughly 710-subject first cohort, a separate validation cohort of about 110 different subjects was used. The study combined high-throughput TCR immunosequencing, statistical association of individual TCRs with disease status, and machine learning to predict cytomegalovirus infection status. A later analysis re-analyzed previously published TCR beta repertoires from 650 to 800 donors and added high-resolution HLA genotyping to study TCR occurrence patterns. Rather than using new phenotypic data, the later analysis identified candidate immune exposures from TCR beta sequences and from how often those sequences occurred across donors. To decide whether each TCR beta V gene segment behaved as functional or pseudogenic, an earlier analysis of some 580 of the donors relied on high-throughput TCR beta sequencing. Donor age, sex, ethnicity and CMV serostatus were compiled alongside the repertoire data. In a later genetic analysis, genome-wide SNP genotypes for about three fifths of the roughly 670 donors were used, and that subset was treated as a discovery cohort. Every repertoire in the discovery cohort had been generated on one and the same sequencing platform. Class I and class II HLA loci were covered by the typing at four-digit resolution. Typing coverage varied by locus: roughly 629-640 donors for A, B, C, DRB1 and DQB1; about 520 for DQA1; approximately 570 for DPA1; fewer than 480 for DPB1. Because of strong linkage in the cohort, five DR-DQ haplotypes were treated as single units for association and clustering. Among about 400 genotyped donors of the cohort, an average of approximately 240,000 unique TCR beta nucleotide sequences was sequenced per donor, of which about 20% were non-productive.

Library preparation used the immunoSEQ multiplex PCR assay. The multiplex PCR relied on a mix of 60 forward primers for TCR Vbeta segments and 13 reverse primers for TCR Jbeta segments. Amplification of the CDR3 region of rearranged TCR beta genes was performed with a multiplex PCR assay on genomic DNA. The amplified TCR beta libraries were sequenced on the Illumina HiSeq System as 87-base-pair reads. In the original analysis: Across the 670 or so repertoires, a later analysis counted 78 million or so unique TCR beta chains, 8.5 million to 12 million of which were shared by at least two donors. Raw reads were error-corrected and collapsed into unique sequences with a nearest-neighbor algorithm that merged closely related sequences to remove PCR and sequencing errors. CDR3 sequences were aligned to IMGT reference sequences to assign V, D and J gene segments. Each retained sequence needed at least a six-nucleotide match to both a V gene segment and a J gene segment. Rearrangements were classified as productive when the CDR3 lacked stop codons and remained in frame with V and J, and all other rearrangements were classified as non-productive. CDR3 was defined by IMGT convention, running from the second conserved V-encoded cysteine to the conserved J-encoded phenylalanine. The earlier analysis of some 580 of the donors excluded any sequence lacking an unambiguous match to a single V gene segment. In an earlier analysis of approximately 550 of the donors, V segments were called functional above 56.7% productive rearrangements and were called segregating when the between-donor standard deviation exceeded 5%. A statistical classification framework was built for diagnosing cytomegalovirus status from the catalog of TCR beta chain sequences. In a later analysis, TCR nucleotide sequences were compared against IMGT/GENE-DB human TR gene sequences so that V and J genes could be assigned. In a later analysis, CDR3 sequences and most-parsimonious VDJ recombination scenarios were assigned using the TCRdist pipeline. In a later analysis, every TCR beta chain was defined by the combination of its CDR3 amino acid sequence and its V-gene family, and reads without a unique V-gene family were dropped. In a later analysis, nearly 600 highly shared, low-generation-probability nucleotide sequences were removed to address suspected cross-contamination and a sequencing artifact. For each public chain, a later analysis derived a clonal expansion index from normalized ranks of inferred template counts within each repertoire. In a later analysis, generation probabilities were computed with a VDJ recombination model fitted to out-of-frame rearrangements, and the resulting probabilities were checked against IGoR. In a later analysis, hypergeometric tests were used to score TCR-TCR, TCR-HLA and TCR-CMV co-occurrence, with a repertoire-size bias correction applied to TCR pairs. False discovery rates were estimated in a later analysis by permuting HLA or CMV assignments 20 times. In a later analysis, co-occurring TCRs were grouped with DBSCAN, and TCRdist sequence similarity was added when clustering was performed within HLA-allele-positive subsets. Co-occurrence clustering excluded repertoires with fewer than 30,000 or more than 120,000 public chains, plus five with anomalous nucleotide sharing. TCRdb took this table from immuneACCESS and kept in-frame rearrangements with V and J called. Such tables lack part of the clones; where checked against another copy, unresolved V genes explain under half of the gap, and the rest is unexplained. The V and J calls and clone size are taken from that table; D and trimming were inferred from the DNA. Across this sample there are about 140,000 clones, with about 78% seen only once. The leading ten clones occupy 2.8% of the sample.

Study-wide conclusions, independent of this receptor: Because the 87-base-pair reads could not distinguish some IMGT-functional V segments, including TRBV6-2 and TRBV6-3, those segments were excluded. A group of highly shared sequence variants was considered likely to be a technical artifact of the sequencing pipeline. In this cohort, only TCR beta chains were sequenced, and detectable features were limited by the absence of alpha or paired-chain data. An association between a missense DCLRE1C variant and V-gene and J-gene trimming of TCR beta chains was found in a later genetic analysis and replicated in an independent cohort. The presence/absence analyses assumed that sequencing depth was roughly uniform across donors, and that assumption may not be true. Because HLA typing was missing for some donors at each locus, association tests included only the typed subset. While some public TCRs were present in many individuals, most TCR sequences turned up only very rarely across donors. Compared with the approximately 670-donor mean, donors in an Asian-associated ancestry cluster had fewer N-insertions in productive TCRs, according to a later genetic analysis. Compared with equally common non-associated chains, HLA-associated TCR beta chains in a later analysis were more clonally expanded and had lower generation probabilities. A later analysis found that TCR association rates varied across HLA loci, with DRB1 alleles showing the most associated TCRs and HLA-C alleles the fewest. A total of 164 TCR beta chains were listed by the study as associated with cytomegalovirus. Strong co-occurrence of HLA alleles, especially DR and DQ, made assigning TCR associations to individual alleles difficult. Because counts were too low, 15 to 20 rarely observed V segments, including chromosome 9 orphons, were excluded from the earlier analysis of about 500 of the donors. A later analysis found that most CMV-associated TCR beta chains appeared HLA-restricted, with HLA associations seemingly driven largely by CMV exposure. In vitro tests confirmed that a few of the cytomegalovirus-associated TCR beta chains recognize cytomegalovirus antigens. A further reported finding was that TCR beta sequences accurately predicted the HLA-A and HLA-B alleles for most subjects in the first cohort. At a false discovery rate of 0.05, a later analysis linked about 16,000 TCR beta sequences to specific HLA alleles. Linkage disequilibrium might explain the correlated functional status among segregating V segments, but an unknown experimental factor could not be excluded. The authors suggested that the approach could potentially be extended to other disease states and immunological phenotypes. In a later analysis, several top co-occurrence clusters were reported to appear linked to parvovirus B19, influenza, CMV and Epstein-Barr virus. In an earlier analysis of 587 of the donors, most TCR beta V segments appeared in productive rearrangements about 87% or about 30% of the time, broadly matching IMGT annotations. Immune exposure information for the cohort was limited to CMV serostatus. Cytomegalovirus status was reported to be diagnosed by the classifier with high specificity and sensitivity in both the original and validation cohorts.

The sequence was collected from a male donor in good health and CMV-seronegative. The sequencing input was PBMCs. The chain employs TRBV4-1 and TRBJ1-1; the D gene is unclear. The CDR3 here reads CASSIGRTEAFF. Read as DNA, the sequence is TGCGCCAGCAGTATAGGGAGAACTGAAGCTTTCTTT.